Included here is one T cell receptor (beta chain) sequence, with context. Its antigen is not identified. Sequencing was performed with immunoSEQ multiplex PCR; in TCRdb, only in-frame clones are kept and a portion is missing. The sample has fewer than 70,000 clones, around 84% seen once. These data belong to a study of a mutant IDH1 vaccine in newly diagnosed glioma. This CDR3 region has 16 residues. Germline CDR1 and CDR2: MDHEN and SYDVKM. Trimming shortened V by 6 bases and J by 1 base, and 18 bases separated the two germline ends. Time point: week 35, safety follow-up. The vaccine gave 300 ug of a 20-mer mutant IDH1 peptide subcutaneously per dose.

The TCR was taken from a man younger than 40 with glioma. The specimen comprised PBMCs, sampled from a glioma patient whose treatment included an IDH1 peptide vaccine. The chain combines TRBV28 with TRBJ1-1, with a weak D call TRBD1 (5 bases). CDR3: CASSYLTGRKNTEAFF. In DNA, the CDR3 is TGTGCCAGCAGCTACCTCACGGGACGGAAGAACACTGAAGCTTTCTTT.